The present TCR beta chain was sequenced within a study of CD8+CD57+ T cells in acquired aplastic anemia. About the research overall: Average DNA yield from sorted CD4+ and CD8+ cells was about 2.9 ug. Healthy-donor CD4+ cells averaged approximately 9.8 million reads.

Genomic DNA constituted the template upon which TCR beta VDJ and CDR3 profiling was performed. TCRdb ran MiXCR on the reads and lists one entry per CDR3 protein. Of some 82,000 distinct CDR3 sequences in the sample, approximately 46% were seen once. Worth noting for this clonotype: What it binds is not known.

Regarding the study as a whole: Roughly 30 was the count of CD8+ CDR3 sequences that patients shared with controls. Researchers reported that CD8+ Simpson's diversity was not significantly different in patients versus controls.

Sequenced sample: sorted CD4+, CD8+, or CD8+CD57+ T cells (not recorded which) from PBMCs. This TCR was recovered from a human donor in good health, serving as a control.

The CDR3 DNA follows: TGCGCCAGCCTGACAGGGGGCGGCTACACCTTC. It encodes CASLTGGGYTF. The rearrangement uses TRBV10-2 and TRBJ1-2; 10 bases line up with TRBD1. Germline V gene lookup returns CDR1 WSHSY and CDR2 SAAADI. The V segment lost 8 bases and the J segment 8 bases; nucleotides outside the gene matches: 2. CDR3 size: 11 residues.